Each of the 26 T cell receptor beta chains below was sequenced from the same sample in a study of spatial heterogeneity in lung cancer. Findings and limits, study-wide: The number of expanded tumor alpha and beta chains correlated with mutation number.

Time point defined: sample taken at primary tumor resection. For these receptors, no antigen is known. TCRdb itself ran the 5' RACE reads through MiXCR, one entry per CDR3 protein. The sample has about 100,000 distinct CDR3 sequences; 4.4% are singletons. Sequenced material: lung tumor tissue, taken at surgery. The receptor set was obtained from a male donor with early-stage non-small cell lung cancer.

This clonotype came up many times. This sequence joins TRBV7-9 and TRBJ2-1; 10 bases line up with TRBD1. This CDR3 has 15 amino acids. In germline, CDR1 is SEHNR, CDR2 FQNEAQ (reference sequence). The J segment lost 7 bases and the V segment lost 6 bases, leaving 9 bases of the junction unmatched. CDR3 nucleotides: TGTGCCAGCAGAAAAGGGACAGGGGATGGTAATGAGCAGTTCTTC. It yields the protein CASRKGTGDGNEQFF.

This clonotype was detected many times. This rearrangement joins TRBV3-1 to TRBJ1-2; D not certain. Germline CDR1 LGHDT, CDR2 YNNKEL (reference sequence). Trimming stripped 0 bases from V and 8 bases from J, with 10 bases between. This CDR3 is 13 amino acids long. This CDR3 reads CASSQEREGGYTF. CDR3 coding DNA: TGTGCCAGCAGCCAAGAGAGGGAGGGAGGCTACACCTTC.

This clonotype turned up a few times. The V gene is TRBV28, the J gene TRBJ2-3, with 8 bases fitting TRBD2. The germline V gene encodes CDR1 MDHEN and CDR2 SYDVKM. Losses at the gene ends were 6 bases for V and 4 bases for J; bases not matched to a gene: 15. CDR3 length equals 17 residues. CDR3 coding DNA: TGTGCCAGCAGACCACCACCGGGACTAGGGGGGTCAGATACGCAGTATTTT. Protein: CASRPPPGLGGSDTQYF.

This clonotype was observed at least ten times. J is TRBJ1-5 and V is TRBV28; weak D call: TRBD1 (5 bases). The germline V and J ends were trimmed by 2 bases and 0 bases, with 14 bases remaining between them. The CDR3 contains 17 residues. The germline CDR1 and CDR2 sequences are MDHEN and SYDVKM. CDR3 residues: CASSLRGIIYSNQPQHF. In DNA form, the CDR3 reads TGTGCCAGCAGTTTACGGGGGATAATTTATAGCAATCAGCCCCAGCATTTT.

At least ten counts were recorded for this clonotype. The chain joins TRBV3-1 to TRBJ2-1, with D possibly TRBD1 on 5 matching bases. The V gene lost 0 bases and the J gene lost 8 bases, with 8 bases spanning the gap. Germline V gene sequence: CDR1 LGHDT, CDR2 YNNKEL (reference sequence). CDR3 length equals 13 residues. DNA for the CDR3: TGTGCCAGCAGCCAAGACCCAGGGTATGAGCAGTTCTTC. Translation gives CASSQDPGYEQFF.

With respect to this clonotype: This clone may be a read error of a much larger clone one base away. The chain carries TRBV7-7 and TRBJ2-5, with D unresolved. Germline V gives CDR1 SSHAT, CDR2 FNYEAQ (reference sequence). This CDR3 is 12 amino acids long. Here the CDR3 reads CASSNCPETQYF. The DNA for the CDR3 is TGTGCTAGCAGCAACTGCCCTGAGACCCAGTACTTC.

In its sample, this clonotype was seen many times. The CDR3 nucleotides read TGTGCCAGCGGGTCGACTAGCGGGGATACCTACGAGCAGTACTTC. Residues: CASGSTSGDTYEQYF. V is TRBV6-5 and J is TRBJ2-7; TRBD2 aligns across 11 bases. This CDR3 comprises 15 residues. The V and J ends lost 8 bases and 2 bases, in that order; junction bases with no gene match: 8. CDR1 and CDR2 (germline): MNHEY, SVGAGI.

This clonotype was detected many times. This chain joins TRBV9 and TRBJ1-6; a weak D match, TRBD1 (5 bases). V lost 4 bases and J lost 11, with 13 bases in between. The length of the CDR3 is 13 residues. Germline assignment: CDR1 SGDLS and CDR2 YYNGEE. In DNA, the CDR3 is TGTGCCAGCAGCAGGCGACAGTTGGCACCCCTCCACTTT. Translation gives CASSRRQLAPLHF.

This clonotype showed up many times. The chain uses TRBV12-3 or TRBV12-4 and TRBJ2-2; tentatively, D is TRBD2 (6 bases). The CDR3 totals 14 residues. Trimming pared 5 bases from V and 2 bases from J, leaving 9 bases between. The CDR3 reads CASSPGTNTGELFF. The DNA of the CDR3 is TGTGCCAGCAGTCCAGGGACTAACACCGGGGAGCTGTTTTTT.

This clonotype appeared a few times. The rearrangement uses TRBV4-1 and TRBJ2-2; 12 bases match TRBD2. This CDR3 contains 17 residues. The V gene's germline CDR1 is MGHRA and CDR2 YSYEKL. V dropped 4 bases and J dropped 1; count of bases not matched to a gene: 4. In DNA form, the CDR3 reads TGCGCCAGCAGCCTTCCTAGCGGGAGGGGGAACACCGGGGAGCTGTTTTTT. Its translation: CASSLPSGRGNTGELFF.

This clonotype was found many times. The gene calls are TRBV2 and TRBJ1-5; the D is unclear. Germline V gene lookup returns CDR1 SNHLY and CDR2 FYNNEI. The V end was cut by 6 bases, the J end by 0 bases, with 9 bases between. The CDR3 sequence is 14 residues long. CDR3 protein: CASRGPYSNQPQHF. The CDR3 DNA sequence: TGTGCCAGCAGGGGTCCCTATAGCAATCAGCCCCAGCATTTT.

Ten or more counts support this clonotype. The chain combines TRBV5-5 with TRBJ1-2; a possible D gene is TRBD1 (5 bases). CDR1 is SGHKS, CDR2 YYEKEE, per germline (reference sequence). CDR3 length: 13 amino acids. V was cut by 0 bases and J by 4 bases, with 7 bases left in between. The CDR3 is CASSLAGLYGYTF. CDR3 DNA sequence: TGTGCCAGCAGCTTGGCAGGGCTCTATGGCTACACCTTC.

This clonotype was detected only a few times. The rearrangement links TRBV28 to TRBJ2-1; D gene unclear. Trimming cost V 8 bases and J 4 bases, with 15 bases left between them. This CDR3 is 14 amino acids long. Germline loops: CDR1 MDHEN, CDR2 SYDVKM. CDR3 protein: CASLKPFGYNEQFF. The CDR3 DNA sequence: TGTGCCAGCCTGAAACCATTTGGGTACAATGAGCAGTTCTTC.

This clonotype showed up many times. The rearrangement uses TRBV2 and TRBJ1-5, with 7 bases fitting TRBD1. This CDR3 contains 17 residues. V lost 6 bases to trimming and J lost 3 bases; unmatched junction nucleotides: 14. Germline CDR1 is SNHLY and CDR2 is FYNNEI. Here the CDR3 DNA reads TGTGCCAGCAGCCCAGGGGGACATAGTACCCCCAATCAGCCCCAGCATTTT. Encoded protein: CASSPGGHSTPNQPQHF.

In this sample, this clonotype turned up many times. A read error may account for a junction end that differs from germline. The J gene is TRBJ2-2, the V gene TRBV19, with 9 bases aligning to TRBD2. CDR1 is LNHDA and CDR2 is SQIVND in the germline V gene (reference sequence). The CDR3 totals 16 residues. For the CDR3, the DNA is TGTGCCAGTAGTATTGTTAGCGGGAGTGTCACCGGGGAGCTGTCTTTT. It is translated as CASSIVSGSVTGELSF.

This clonotype was seen ten or more times. The chain recombines TRBV7-6 with TRBJ1-1; D gene ambiguous. Trimming removed 5 bases at V and 1 base at J, with 8 bases between. Germline V lookup: CDR1 SGHVS, CDR2 FNYEAQ. The CDR3 is 13 residues long. The CDR3 DNA reads TGTGCCAGCAGCAAACAGCAGAACACTGAAGCTTTCTTT. The encoded protein is CASSKQQNTEAFF.

This clonotype was recorded many times. The chain employs TRBV5-1 and TRBJ2-2; D unresolved. The ends were cut back, 0 bases at V and 6 bases at J, with 12 bases in the middle. Germline V gene lookup returns CDR1 SGHRS and CDR2 YFSETQ. The CDR3 totals 15 residues. The CDR3 DNA reads TGCGCCAGCAGCTTGGGACCTCAAAGGCCCGGGGAGCTGTTTTTT. This codes for CASSLGPQRPGELFF.

This clonotype was recorded at least ten times. The chain couples TRBV2 to TRBJ2-5; D unresolved. The germline V gene has CDR1 SNHLY and CDR2 FYNNEI. V lost 3 bases and J lost 3, with 2 bases in between. The length of the CDR3 is 11 residues. Here the CDR3 reads CASSDEETQYF. The CDR3 region has the DNA TGTGCCAGCAGTGATGAAGAGACCCAGTACTTC.

This clonotype was recorded many times. The rearrangement links TRBV5-1 to TRBJ2-7, with a possible D match to TRBD2 (5 bases). The CDR3 is 15 residues long. Germline CDR1 reads SGHRS; CDR2 reads YFSETQ. V was shortened by 4 bases and J by 2 bases, with 16 bases between the two germline ends. The chain's CDR3 is CASSATQGGPYEQYF. In DNA, the CDR3 is TGCGCCAGCAGCGCAACCCAAGGAGGCCCCTACGAGCAGTACTTC.

The chain combines TRBV29-1 with TRBJ2-7; D gene uncertain. The CDR3 spans 12 residues. Germline loops: CDR1 SQVTM, CDR2 ANQGSEA. Trimming shortened V by 6 bases and J by 5 bases, and 14 bases separated the two germline ends. In DNA, the CDR3 is TGCAGCGTGGTGGGCGGCCCCCACGAGCAGTACTTC. It codes for CSVVGGPHEQYF.

This clonotype appeared a few times. This sequence joins TRBV4-2 and TRBJ2-1, with unresolved D. Trimming removed 0 bases from V and 14 bases from J, with 11 bases in between. This CDR3 has 12 amino acids. Germline V gene data show CDR1 as LGHNA and CDR2 as YNFKEQ. CDR3 loop: CASSQDLSRKFF. The CDR3 DNA follows: TGTGCCAGCAGCCAAGATCTAAGTCGAAAGTTCTTC.

This clonotype has at least ten counts. The gene calls are TRBV30 and TRBJ1-2, with D possibly matching TRBD1 (6 bases). From germline, CDR1 is GTSNPN and CDR2 SVGIG (reference sequence). Trimming took 7 bases from V and 0 from J, leaving 12 bases between them. The CDR3 covers 13 residues. CDR3 DNA: TGTGCCTCACTGGGACAACCTAACTATGGCTACACCTTC. This encodes CASLGQPNYGYTF.

In this sample, this clonotype turned up many times. The chain links TRBV6-5 to TRBJ1-2; perhaps TRBD1 as D (5 bases). There are 15 residues in the CDR3. Between the trimmed V and J ends, which lost 8 bases and 3 bases, there was a span of 19 bases. Germline V gene sequence: CDR1 MNHEY, CDR2 SVGAGI. The CDR3 is CASATGETNYYGYTF. The CDR3 DNA reads TGTGCCAGCGCCACGGGGGAGACGAACTACTATGGCTACACCTTC.

Ten or more counts support this clonotype. The gene calls are TRBV9 and TRBJ2-1; 15 positions agree with TRBD2. The junction had 5 bases not matched to a gene; V was cut back by 2 bases and J by 8 bases. The CDR3 contains 16 residues. Per the germline V gene, CDR1 is SGDLS and CDR2 is YYNGEE. CDR3 DNA: TGTGCCAGCAGCGTGGGACTAGCGGGAGGTTTCGATGAGCAGTTCTTC. Its translation: CASSVGLAGGFDEQFF. Drawing the rest from reference TRBV9 and TRBJ2-1, the complete variable domain is DSGVTQTPKHLITATGQRVTLRCSPRSGDLSVYWYQQSLDQGLQFLIQYYNGEERAKGNILERFSAQQFPDLHSELNLSSLELGDSALYFCASSVGLAGGFDEQFFGPGTRLTVL.

The chain is built from TRBV28 and TRBJ2-7; D may be TRBD1 (6 bases). Trimming pared 6 bases from V and 7 bases from J, leaving 19 bases between. Germline V gene data show CDR1 as MDHEN and CDR2 as SYDVKM. The CDR3 has 14 amino acids. The CDR3 DNA is TGTGCCAGCAGGGTACCGGGACAACGGTGGGAGCAGTACTTC. Protein: CASRVPGQRWEQYF.

This clonotype was seen ten or more times. The chain employs TRBV28 and TRBJ2-5; D remains unclear. The CDR3 sequence is 13 residues long. Germline V gene data show CDR1 as MDHEN and CDR2 as SYDVKM. Trimming took off 1 base at V and 5 bases at J, with 8 bases between the two ends. The CDR3 bases are TGTGCCAGCAGTTTATATGTGGCGGAGACCCAGTACTTC. Encoded protein: CASSLYVAETQYF.